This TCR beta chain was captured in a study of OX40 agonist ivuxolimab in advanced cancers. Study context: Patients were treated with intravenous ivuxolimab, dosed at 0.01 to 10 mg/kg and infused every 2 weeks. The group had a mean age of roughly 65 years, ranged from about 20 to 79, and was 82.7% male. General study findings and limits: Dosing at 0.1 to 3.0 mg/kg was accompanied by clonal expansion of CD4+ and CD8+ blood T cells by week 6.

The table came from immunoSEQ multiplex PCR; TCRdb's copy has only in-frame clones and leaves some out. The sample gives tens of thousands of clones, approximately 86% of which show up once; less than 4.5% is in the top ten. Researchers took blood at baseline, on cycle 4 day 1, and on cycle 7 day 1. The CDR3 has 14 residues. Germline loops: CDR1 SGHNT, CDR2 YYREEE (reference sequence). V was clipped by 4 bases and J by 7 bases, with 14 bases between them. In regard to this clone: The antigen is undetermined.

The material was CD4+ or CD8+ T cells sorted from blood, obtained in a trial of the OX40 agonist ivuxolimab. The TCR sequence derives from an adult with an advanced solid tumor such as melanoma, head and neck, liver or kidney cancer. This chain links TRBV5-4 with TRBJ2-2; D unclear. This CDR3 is CASSPTAHGGELFF. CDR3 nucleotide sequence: TGTGCCAGCAGCCCTACGGCTCACGGCGGGGAGCTGTTTTTT.